These 13 T cell receptor beta chains were sequenced from one sample in a study of graft-versus-host responses after intestinal transplantation. The repertoire was sequenced with immunoSEQ multiplex PCR; TCRdb's copy has only in-frame clones and lacks some. Of tens of thousands of clones in the sample, approximately 94% are singletons; the top ten hold over 0.15%. Their target antigens are unknown. This sample comprised unstimulated CD4+ T cells sorted from spleen or lymph node cells, obtained before transplant. The receptors shown here come from a human donor who was the organ donor for an intestinal transplant.

The V and J genes are TRBV6-1 and TRBJ1-2; D gene ambiguous. The CDR3 loop spans 12 amino acids. The V gene's germline CDR1 is MNHNS and CDR2 SASEGT. With 3 bases removed from V and 3 bases from J, the gap between germline ends came to 5 bases. The CDR3 loop reads CASSEWDYGYTF. The CDR3 DNA is TGTGCCAGCAGTGAGTGGGACTATGGCTACACCTTC.

The V and J genes are TRBV29-1 and TRBJ1-2; 9 bases match TRBD1. The germline CDR1 and CDR2 sequences are SQVTM and ANQGSEA. Losses at the gene ends were 7 bases for V and 0 bases for J; bases not matched to a gene: 9. CDR3 length equals 15 residues. The CDR3 coding sequence is TGCAGCGCTAAAGAGGGGACAGGGACTAACTATGGCTACACCTTC. Its protein product is CSAKEGTGTNYGYTF.

The chain links TRBV12-5 to TRBJ2-5; D is uncertain. Trimming removed 0 bases from V and 0 bases from J, with 11 bases in between. This CDR3 is 16 amino acids long. Looked up from germline, CDR1 is LGHNT and CDR2 is FRNRAP. The chain's CDR3 is CASGLVSRPNQETQYF. The CDR3 DNA reads TGTGCTAGTGGTTTGGTTTCCCGACCGAACCAAGAGACCCAGTACTTC.

The chain uses TRBV18 and TRBJ1-5; D is ambiguous. The CDR3 spans 13 residues. Germline CDR1 and CDR2: KGHSH and LQKENI. Trimming shortened V by 4 bases and J by 6 bases, and 10 bases separated the two germline ends. The CDR3 sequence: CASSLSEGQPQHF. The CDR3 DNA sequence: TGTGCCAGCTCACTAAGTGAAGGTCAGCCCCAGCATTTT. The full variable domain, with the rest looked up from reference TRBV18 and TRBJ1-5, is NAGVMQNPRHLVRRRGQEARLRCSPMKGHSHVYWYRQLPEEGLKFMVYLQKENIIDESGMPKERFSAEFPKEGPSILRIQQVVRGDSAAYFCASSLSEGQPQHFGDGTRLSIL.

J is TRBJ1-1 and V is TRBV10-3, with 7 bases aligning to TRBD1. Trimming removed 3 bases from V and 5 bases from J; junction bases left unmatched: 12. Germline V gives CDR1 ENHRY, CDR2 SYGVKD. There are 16 residues in the CDR3. This CDR3 reads CAISEEGTVGGTEAFF. The CDR3 DNA reads as TGTGCCATCAGTGAAGAGGGGACAGTTGGGGGGACTGAAGCTTTCTTT.

The chain has TRBV29-1 and TRBJ2-3, with 10 bases matching TRBD1. With 4 bases clipped from V and 4 bases from J, the junction kept 14 bases outside the gene matches. This CDR3 is 17 amino acids long. CDR1 is SQVTM, CDR2 ANQGSEA, per germline. The CDR3 sequence: CSVGFSPDRGRADTQYF. In DNA, the CDR3 is TGCAGCGTTGGCTTTTCACCCGACAGGGGGCGTGCAGATACGCAGTATTTT.

The chain links TRBV10-3 to TRBJ1-3; D ambiguous. This CDR3 comprises 14 residues. Deletions cut 2 bases from V and 3 bases from J, with 8 bases between. Germline V gene data show CDR1 as ENHRY and CDR2 as SYGVKD. The CDR3 DNA sequence: TGTGCCATCAGTGAGGGGGATCGTGGAAACACCATATATTTT. Its protein is CAISEGDRGNTIYF.

The chain uses TRBV6-5 and TRBJ2-7, with D perhaps matching TRBD2 (6 bases). This CDR3 is 15 amino acids long. Germline V gene sequence: CDR1 MNHEY, CDR2 SVGAGI. Between the trimmed V and J ends, which lost 0 bases and 4 bases, there was a span of 13 bases. The CDR3 loop is CASSYSGRSLYEQYF. For the CDR3, the DNA is TGTGCCAGCAGTTACTCGGGGAGGTCATTGTACGAGCAGTACTTC.

This clone was observed once. This rearrangement joins TRBV21-1 to TRBJ1-3; TRBD1, as called in the table, went unchecked against the DNA. TRBV21-1 is designated a pseudogene. This CDR3 has 15 amino acids. For the CDR3, the DNA is TGTGCCAGCAGCGCCGGACAGACAGGTGGGAACACCATATATTTT. It is translated as CASSAGQTGGNTIYF.

V is TRBV6-6 and J is TRBJ2-5; tentatively, D is TRBD2 (7 bases). The V end was cut by 6 bases, the J end by 3 bases, with 17 bases between. The CDR3 totals 15 residues. Germline-derived CDR1 and CDR2 are MNHNY and SVGAGI (reference sequence). This CDR3 reads CASREDSGIKETQYF. The CDR3 DNA reads TGTGCCAGCAGGGAGGACAGCGGGATAAAAGAGACCCAGTACTTC.

The chain employs TRBV4-1 and TRBJ2-3; D is tentatively TRBD1 or TRBD2 (5 bases each). This CDR3 is built from 16 residues. Germline CDR1 and CDR2: MGHRA and YSYEKL. Trimming took off 0 bases at V and 0 bases at J, with 10 bases between the two ends. CDR3 loop: CASSQDRGTSTDTQYF. The CDR3 DNA reads TGCGCCAGCAGCCAAGATCGAGGGACGAGCACAGATACGCAGTATTTT.

The chain combines TRBV2 with TRBJ1-6, with TRBD1 identical over 7 bases. The trim removed 5 bases at V and 9 bases at J, leaving 13 bases unmatched. CDR1 and CDR2 from the germline V gene are SNHLY and FYNNEI. The CDR3 length is 16 residues. This CDR3 is CASSRDMTGRGSPLHF. CDR3 DNA: TGTGCCAGCAGTCGGGACATGACAGGGCGGGGTTCACCCCTCCACTTT.

This sequence joins TRBV5-1 and TRBJ1-2, with D unresolved. CDR3 length equals 14 residues. Germline CDR1 and CDR2: SGHRS and YFSETQ. Trimming removed 0 bases at V and 3 bases at J, with 9 bases between. The CDR3 coding sequence is TGCGCCAGCAGCTTGGCCCTCGGGGACTATGGCTACACCTTC. Translating gives CASSLALGDYGYTF.